This is a list of T cell receptor beta chains from one sample in a study of cytomegalovirus exposure and HLA in healthy donors. The method was immunoSEQ multiplex PCR; TCRdb's version includes in-frame clones alone and lacks a portion of them. Of approximately 170,000 clones in the sample, 68% were seen once. Sequenced sample: PBMCs. Receptors originate from a woman under 30 in good health and CMV-seropositive. Both conserved end residues are part of each CDR3. The D gene is left open where the match is weak. Clone size appears in some rows only: once, few, many, or a class for an expanded clone.

v_call,d_call,clone_size,j_call,cdr3_nt,cdr3_aa
TRBV21-1,NA,NA,TRBJ1-2,TGTGCCAGCAGCAAAGTTTTACGACAGAAAGAAATTTATGGCTACACCTTC,CASSKVLRQKEIYGYTF
TRBV10-2,NA,NA,TRBJ2-7,TGCGCCAGCCAAGGGGGCTACGAGCAGTACTTC,CASQGGYEQYF
TRBV5-4,NA,NA,TRBJ1-3,TGTGCCAGCAGCGAAGGACAGCCCCTCTCTGGAAACACCATATATTTT,CASSEGQPLSGNTIYF
TRBV28,NA,few,TRBJ2-3,TGTGCCAGCAGCAACCCTATGGCAGGGGCCGATACGCAGTATTTT,CASSNPMAGADTQYF
TRBV7-2,NA,NA,TRBJ1-5,TGTGCCAGCAGCTTAGTGGAGGGTGTGCCCCAGCATTTT,CASSLVEGVPQHF
TRBV19,NA,NA,TRBJ2-1,TGTGCCAGTAGCCTACTAGCTTATGCCACAAATGAGCAGTTCTTC,CASSLLAYATNEQFF
TRBV11-2,TRBD1,NA,TRBJ1-6,TGTGCCAGCAGCTTAGATGGGACAGGGGTTAATTCACCCCTCCACTTT,CASSLDGTGVNSPLHF
TRBV10-1,NA,NA,TRBJ2-1,TGCGCCAGCAGTGAGTCGATAGGAGATCCTTACAATGAGCAGTTCTTC,CASSESIGDPYNEQFF
TRBV9,TRBD2,NA,TRBJ2-5,TGTGCCAGCAGTTATAGCGGGAGGCCCGGGGAGACCCAGTACTTC,CASSYSGRPGETQYF
TRBV4-1,NA,few,TRBJ2-7,TGCGCCAGCAGCCGAGGGCGATACTACGAGCAGTACTTC,CASSRGRYYEQYF
TRBV9,NA,once,TRBJ2-1,TGTGCCAGCAGCGTAGCCGACGGAGGATCCTACAATGAGCAGTTCTTC,CASSVADGGSYNEQFF
TRBV4-3,NA,NA,TRBJ2-3,TGCGCCAGCAGCCAAGATAGAGCCGCCCGCACAGATACGCAGTATTTT,CASSQDRAARTDTQYF
TRBV27,NA,NA,TRBJ1-2,TGTGCCAGCAGTAAACAGGGATACTATGGCTACACCTTC,CASSKQGYYGYTF
TRBV29-1,NA,NA,TRBJ2-1,TGCAGCGTCAACAGGGCGGGCAGCTCCTACAATGAGCAGTTCTTC,CSVNRAGSSYNEQFF
TRBV4-3,TRBD1,few,TRBJ2-4,TGCGCCAGCAGTTCCGGGACAGGGATGACCAAAAACATTCAGTACTTC,CASSSGTGMTKNIQYF
TRBV5-4,NA,NA,TRBJ2-5,TGTGCCAGCAGCTTGTCCCAGGGTGAGACCCAGTACTTC,CASSLSQGETQYF
TRBV15,NA,NA,TRBJ1-1,TGTGCCACCAGATCCGGTCGTGGAGCTTTCTTT,CATRSGRGAFF
TRBV14,NA,NA,TRBJ1-4,TGTGCCAGCAGCCAAGGGGGCAGCGTTAATGAAAAACTGTTTTTT,CASSQGGSVNEKLFF
TRBV21-1,NA,NA,TRBJ2-7,TGTGCCAGCAGCGGACCCACAGGGGACGAGCAGTACTTC,CASSGPTGDEQYF
TRBV5-1,TRBD1,NA,TRBJ1-1,TGCGCCAGCAGCCCGCACCTCCGACAGGGAAGTACTGAAGCTTTCTTT,CASSPHLRQGSTEAFF
TRBV7-7,TRBD1,few,TRBJ2-1,TGTGCTAGCAGCGCCTCCGGGACAGGTCGAAATGAGCAGTTCTTC,CASSASGTGRNEQFF
TRBV28,NA,NA,TRBJ1-3,TGTGCCAGCAGTTATACACCCGCAAGAAACACCATATATTTT,CASSYTPARNTIYF
TRBV30,TRBD1,NA,TRBJ1-5,TGTGCCTGGAGTGTACGGGGGACAGGGGGAGGCCAGCCCCAGCATTTT,CAWSVRGTGGGQPQHF
TRBV5-6,TRBD1,NA,TRBJ2-1,TGTGCCAGCAGCTTACAGGGGAATGAACAGTTCTTC,CASSLQGNEQFF
TRBV4-2,TRBD2,NA,TRBJ2-4,TGTGCCAGCAGCCAGGATGGTTACAGCGGGGCCAGGAACATTCAGTACTTC,CASSQDGYSGARNIQYF
TRBV7-9,TRBD1,few,TRBJ1-1,TGTGCCACCTCGGGACAGGGGGACACTGAAGCTTTCTTT,CATSGQGDTEAFF
TRBV15,TRBD1,few,TRBJ2-7,TGTGCCACCAGTGAGACAGGGGGCTACGAGCAGTACTTC,CATSETGGYEQYF
TRBV15,NA,NA,TRBJ1-5,TGTGCCACCAGCAGAGAACTTTGGGGGGGTGAAAATCAGCCCCAGCATTTT,CATSRELWGGENQPQHF
TRBV5-1,TRBD1,NA,TRBJ1-6,TGCGCCAGCACCACAGGGGACTTGCATTCACCCCTCCACTTT,CASTTGDLHSPLHF
TRBV28,TRBD1,NA,TRBJ1-3,TGTGCCAGCAGTTTCCACGGGACAGGGAGGGGTAACACCATATATTTT,CASSFHGTGRGNTIYF
TRBV27,NA,NA,TRBJ1-5,TGTGCCAGCAGTCGGTGGGGAGATCAGCCCCAGCATTTT,CASSRWGDQPQHF
TRBV11-2,NA,few,TRBJ1-1,TGTGCCAGCAGCCCTCAAGCGGGGGAAGCTTTCTTT,CASSPQAGEAFF
TRBV15,TRBD2,once,TRBJ2-7,TGTGCCACCAGCAAATCAAACGCCCCGGGACAGGGGACTAGCGGGAGGGTGAGCGAGCAGTACTTC,CATSKSNAPGQGTSGRVSEQYF
TRBV7-7,TRBD2,NA,TRBJ2-5,TGTGCTAGCAGCTTAACTGGGGCTAGCGGTCTCCAAGAGACCCAGTACTTC,CASSLTGASGLQETQYF
TRBV30,NA,few,TRBJ2-3,TGTGCCTGGAGTGTACAGAAAGATACGCAGTATTTT,CAWSVQKDTQYF